This TCR beta chain was sequenced in a study of blood T cell repertoires in COVID-19. Deletions cut 4 bases from V and 1 base from J, with 23 bases between. Germline assignment: CDR1 GTSNPN and CDR2 SVGIG (reference sequence). The CDR3 is 18 amino acids. This table comes from immunoSEQ multiplex PCR, and its TCRdb copy is limited to in-frame clones, with some not included. The sample has 100,000 to 150,000 clones, approximately 83% seen once. The sequencing sample was made of peripheral blood. The chain recombines TRBV30 with TRBJ1-5; D is unclear. The sequence was obtained from a woman aged 45-60 years with acute or convalescent COVID-19. The CDR3 region is CAWMPKDASSGSNQPQHF. CDR3 DNA: TGTGCCTGGATGCCAAAGGACGCATCTTCGGGGAGCAATCAGCCCCAGCATTTT. The full variable domain, with the rest looked up from reference TRBV30 and TRBJ1-5, is SQTIHQWPATLVQPVGSPLSLECTVEGTSNPNLYWYRQAAGRGLQLLFYSVGIGQISSEVPQNLSASRPQDRQFILSSKKLLLSDSGFYLCAWMPKDASSGSNQPQHFGDGTRLSIL.